One sample yielded the 18 T cell receptor beta chains listed below, sequenced in a study of tumor T cells in aggressive B-cell lymphoma. Generated by immunoSEQ multiplex PCR, the TCRdb table keeps only in-frame clones and is missing some. Of about 9,800 clones listed, roughly 85% are singletons. Specimen: tumor tissue. These receptors were obtained from an adult with diffuse large B cell lymphoma.

The chain carries TRBV7-3 and TRBJ2-1; D possibly corresponds to TRBD2 (6 bases). Per the germline V gene, CDR1 is SGHTA and CDR2 is FQGTGA. The length of the CDR3 is 14 residues. V was trimmed by 5 bases and J by 8 bases, leaving 16 bases between them. This CDR3 reads CASSPGLNNDEQFF. For the CDR3, the DNA is TGTGCCAGCAGCCCCGGACTAAATAATGATGAGCAGTTCTTC.

This rearrangement joins TRBV7-9 to TRBJ2-5; 7 bases align to TRBD2. J gave up 5 bases and V 4 bases, and 16 bases lay outside the gene matches. Germline V gene data show CDR1 as SEHNR and CDR2 as FQNEAQ (reference sequence). CDR3 length: 17 amino acids. The CDR3 loop is CASSSLRTRGPGETQYF. In nucleotides, the CDR3 is TGTGCCAGCAGCTCTCTGAGGACTAGGGGACCCGGGGAGACCCAGTACTTC.

This clone was seen only a few times. The rearrangement links TRBV7-6 to TRBJ2-1; 7 bases align to TRBD2. The CDR3 spans 15 residues. CDR1 is SGHVS and CDR2 is FNYEAQ in the germline V gene. J lost 4 bases, V lost 0 bases, and 3 bases had no gene match. The CDR3 DNA sequence: TGTGCCAGCAGCTTAGCAGCGGGGAGGTACAATGAGCAGTTCTTC. The encoded protein is CASSLAAGRYNEQFF.

The chain has TRBV9 and TRBJ2-2; D is uncertain. Germline V gene data show CDR1 as SGDLS and CDR2 as YYNGEE. Trimming shortened V by 4 bases and J by 0 bases, and 16 bases separated the two germline ends. The CDR3 length is 17 residues. CDR3 DNA sequence: TGTGCCAGCAGCCCCCACGTGAGAAAGCCGAACACCGGGGAGCTGTTTTTT. Translation: CASSPHVRKPNTGELFF.

The gene calls are TRBV14 and TRBJ2-3; 8 bases are shared with TRBD1. The CDR3 loop spans 17 amino acids. Germline V gene data show CDR1 as SGHDN and CDR2 as FVKESK. V was clipped by 4 bases and J by 0 bases; unmatched bases: 9. CDR3 loop: CASSPRTGLTSTDTQYF. The CDR3 DNA follows: TGTGCCAGCAGCCCCCGGACAGGGCTTACTAGCACAGATACGCAGTATTTT.

The V gene is TRBV25-1, the J gene TRBJ2-4; D is undetermined. The germline V gene encodes CDR1 MGHDK and CDR2 SYGVNS. The germline V and J ends were trimmed by 1 base and 0 bases, with 16 bases remaining between them. The CDR3 runs 18 residues. CDR3: CASSESSFNREAKNIQYF. The CDR3 DNA sequence: TGTGCCAGCAGTGAATCAAGTTTTAACAGAGAAGCCAAAAACATTCAGTACTTC.

This rearrangement joins TRBV6-5 to TRBJ1-1; maybe TRBD1 (6 bases). Trimming took off 2 bases at V and 0 bases at J, with 7 bases between the two ends. The CDR3 spans 14 residues. Germline CDR1 reads MNHEY; CDR2 reads SVGAGI. CDR3 DNA sequence: TGTGCCAGCAGTTACAGGGGGATGAACACTGAAGCTTTCTTT. Protein: CASSYRGMNTEAFF.

The rearrangement joins TRBV2 to TRBJ1-1, with D perhaps TRBD1 (6 bases). The CDR3 has 15 amino acids. Germline values: CDR1 SNHLY, CDR2 FYNNEI. Trimming stripped 6 bases from V and 1 base from J, with 15 bases between. The CDR3 nucleotides are TGTGCCAGCAGCGCGTCCGGGACACAGAACACTGAAGCTTTCTTT. This translates into CASSASGTQNTEAFF.

The CDR3 reads CASSLTGTSSTGELFF. The CDR3 DNA is TGTGCCAGCAGTCTAACCGGGACATCGTCCACCGGGGAGCTGTTTTTT. V usage is TRBV27 and J usage is TRBJ2-2, with a possible D match to TRBD1 (6 bases). Germline-derived CDR1 and CDR2 are MNHEY and SMNVEV (reference sequence). This CDR3 has 16 residues. The ends were cut back, 5 bases at V and 4 bases at J, with 17 bases in the middle.

The gene calls are TRBV9 and TRBJ1-2; D is perhaps TRBD1 (6 bases). The CDR3 is 17 residues long. Trimming removed 5 bases at V and 2 bases at J, with 22 bases between. CDR1 and CDR2 (germline): SGDLS, YYNGEE. CDR3 nucleotide sequence: TGTGCCAGCAGTCGCGCCATATGGGGTACAGGGAACTATGGCTACACCTTC. Its protein product is CASSRAIWGTGNYGYTF. The variable domain in full, completed from reference TRBV9 and TRBJ1-2, reads DSGVTQTPKHLITATGQRVTLRCSPRSGDLSVYWYQQSLDQGLQFLIQYYNGEERAKGNILERFSAQQFPDLHSELNLSSLELGDSALYFCASSRAIWGTGNYGYTFGSGTRLTVV.

V is TRBV18 and J is TRBJ1-1; D perhaps matches TRBD1 (5 bases). The CDR3 totals 14 residues. From germline, CDR1 is KGHSH and CDR2 LQKENI. V lost 5 bases to trimming and J lost 6 bases, with 16 bases between them. The CDR3 nucleotides are TGTGCCAGCTCAGATTACGGGGGTCGCTCTGAAGCTTTCTTT. Protein: CASSDYGGRSEAFF.

This sequence joins TRBV27 and TRBJ2-1; TRBD2 agrees at 7 bases. The trim removed 10 bases at V and 5 bases at J, leaving 23 bases unmatched. The germline V gene has CDR1 MNHEY and CDR2 SMNVEV (reference sequence). CDR3 length equals 18 residues. DNA for the CDR3: TGTGCCACCACGGGGGGACCAGGGAGGGAGTTAGGTAACAATGAGCAGTTCTTC. This sequence encodes CATTGGPGRELGNNEQFF.

The chain employs TRBV6-5 and TRBJ2-7; possible D gene TRBD2, 5 bases. The CDR3 covers 12 residues. Germline loops: CDR1 MNHEY, CDR2 SVGAGI. V lost 8 bases and J 6 bases, leaving 14 bases between the germline ends. The CDR3 coding sequence is TGTGCCAGCGTGGCTAGCTCCAGCGAGCAGTACTTC. Amino acids: CASVASSSEQYF.

The V call is TRBV7-9, the J call TRBJ1-2; D may be TRBD1 (5 bases). The CDR3 consists of 14 residues. The germline V and J ends were trimmed by 1 base and 2 bases, with 8 bases remaining between them. Looked up from germline, CDR1 is SEHNR and CDR2 is FQNEAQ (reference sequence). The CDR3 loop is CASSLVGVNYGYTF. CDR3 nucleotides: TGTGCCAGCAGCTTAGTAGGGGTGAACTATGGCTACACCTTC.

The CDR3 DNA reads as TGCGCCAGCAGCTTGGTTGCGCCCTACGAGCAGTACTTC. Its protein is CASSLVAPYEQYF. The J gene is TRBJ2-7, the V gene TRBV5-1; D is uncertain. Germline V CDR1 and CDR2: SGHRS, YFSETQ. This CDR3 is 13 amino acids long. V gave up 0 bases and J gave up 2 bases, with 6 bases separating them.

This chain connects TRBV27 to TRBJ2-5; TRBD1 is a possible D gene (6 bases). Germline CDR1 MNHEY, CDR2 SMNVEV (reference sequence). V lost 8 bases, J lost 5 bases, and 15 bases lay in between. The CDR3 consists of 13 residues. CDR3 region: CASSNRVRETQYF. CDR3 coding DNA: TGTGCCAGCTCAAACAGGGTCAGGGAGACCCAGTACTTC.

This chain joins TRBV5-6 and TRBJ2-1; 7 bases align to TRBD2. Germline CDR1 SGHDT, CDR2 YYEEEE. Trimming took 4 bases from V and 8 from J; bases not matched to a gene: 3. The CDR3 contains 12 residues. CDR3 protein: CASSPGGYEQFF. CDR3 coding DNA: TGTGCCAGCAGCCCCGGGGGGTATGAGCAGTTCTTC. Variable domain in full (rest from reference TRBV5-6 and TRBJ2-1): DAGVTQSPTHLIKTRGQQVTLRCSPKSGHDTVSWYQQALGQGPQFIFQYYEEEERQRGNFPDRFSGHQFPNYSSELNVNALLLGDSALYLCASSPGGYEQFFGPGTRLTVL.

This clone showed up just a few times. The chain recombines TRBV9 with TRBJ2-7, with D perhaps matching TRBD1 (5 bases). CDR1 is SGDLS and CDR2 is YYNGEE in the germline V gene. Trimming stripped 0 bases from V and 0 bases from J, with 10 bases between. This CDR3 region has 15 residues. In DNA, the CDR3 is TGTGCCAGCAGCGTAGGGGGCAGGAGCTCCTACGAGCAGTACTTC. This gives the protein CASSVGGRSSYEQYF.